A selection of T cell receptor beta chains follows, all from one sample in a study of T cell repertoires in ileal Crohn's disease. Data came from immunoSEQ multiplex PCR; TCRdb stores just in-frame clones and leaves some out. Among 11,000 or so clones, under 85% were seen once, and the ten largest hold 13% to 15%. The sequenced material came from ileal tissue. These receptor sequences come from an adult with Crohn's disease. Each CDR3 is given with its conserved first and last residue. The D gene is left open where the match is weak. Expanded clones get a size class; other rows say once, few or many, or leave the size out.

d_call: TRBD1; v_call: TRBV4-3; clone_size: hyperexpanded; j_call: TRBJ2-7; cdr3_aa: CASSQDGTGPNEQYF; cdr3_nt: TGCGCCAGCAGCCAAGACGGGACAGGGCCCAACGAGCAGTACTTC
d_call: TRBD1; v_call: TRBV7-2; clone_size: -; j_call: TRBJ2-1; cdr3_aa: CASRLTGSSYNEQFF; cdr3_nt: TGTGCCAGCAGATTGACAGGGAGCTCCTACAATGAGCAGTTCTTC
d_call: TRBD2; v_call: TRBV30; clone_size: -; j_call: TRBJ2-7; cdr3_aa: CAWSPGLAGDEQYF; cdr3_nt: TGTGCCTGGAGTCCAGGACTAGCGGGCGACGAGCAGTACTTC
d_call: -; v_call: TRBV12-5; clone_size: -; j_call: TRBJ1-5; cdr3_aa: CASGTEPHQPQHF; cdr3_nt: TGTGCTAGTGGGACAGAACCTCATCAGCCCCAGCATTTT
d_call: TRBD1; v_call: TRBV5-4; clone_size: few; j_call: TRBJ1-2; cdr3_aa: CASSPDRGRNYGYTF; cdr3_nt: TGTGCCAGCAGCCCGGACAGGGGGCGTAACTATGGCTACACCTTC
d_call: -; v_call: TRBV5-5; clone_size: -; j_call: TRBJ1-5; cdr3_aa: CASSLGQFNQPQHF; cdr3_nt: TGTGCCAGCAGCTTGGGGCAGTTTAATCAGCCCCAGCATTTT
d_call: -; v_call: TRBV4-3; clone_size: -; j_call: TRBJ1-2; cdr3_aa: CASSQALGGSKGYTF; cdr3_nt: TGCGCCAGCAGCCAAGCGCTGGGGGGGTCAAAGGGCTACACCTTC
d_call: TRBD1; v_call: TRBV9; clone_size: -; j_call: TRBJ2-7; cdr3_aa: CASSVGGQGSYEQYF; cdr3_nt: TGTGCCAGCAGCGTAGGGGGACAGGGGAGTTACGAGCAGTACTTC
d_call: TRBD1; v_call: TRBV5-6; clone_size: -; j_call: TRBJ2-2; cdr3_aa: CASSLKLGTGITGELFF; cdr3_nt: TGTGCCAGCAGCTTGAAGTTAGGGACAGGGATCACCGGGGAGCTGTTTTTT
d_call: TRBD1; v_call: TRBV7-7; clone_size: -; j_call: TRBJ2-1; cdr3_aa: CASSLDRGSEQFF; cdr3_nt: TGTGCCAGCAGCTTAGACAGGGGAAGTGAGCAGTTCTTC
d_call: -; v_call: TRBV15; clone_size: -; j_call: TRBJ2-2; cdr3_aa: CATSRSEVPGELFF; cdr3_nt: TGTGCCACCAGCAGATCCGAGGTTCCCGGGGAGCTGTTTTTT
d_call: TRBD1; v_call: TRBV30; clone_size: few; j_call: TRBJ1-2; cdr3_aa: CAWSAGQGGGYTF; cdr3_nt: TGTGCCTGGAGCGCGGGACAGGGAGGAGGCTACACCTTC
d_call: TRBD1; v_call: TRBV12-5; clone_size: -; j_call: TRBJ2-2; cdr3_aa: CASGRDRSTGELFF; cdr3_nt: TGTGCTAGTGGTCGGGACAGGAGCACCGGGGAGCTGTTTTTT
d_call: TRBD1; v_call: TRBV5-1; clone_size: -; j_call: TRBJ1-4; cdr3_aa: CASRAQTGGSEKLFF; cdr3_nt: TGCGCCAGCAGAGCCCAAACAGGGGGCTCTGAAAAACTGTTTTTT
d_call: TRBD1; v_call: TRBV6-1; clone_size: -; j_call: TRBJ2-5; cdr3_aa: CASSGQNTGGSETQYF; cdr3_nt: TGTGCCAGCAGTGGCCAAAATACAGGGGGCAGTGAGACCCAGTACTTC
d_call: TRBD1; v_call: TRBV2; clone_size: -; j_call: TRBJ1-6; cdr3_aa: CASSRTGKNSPLHF; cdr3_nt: TGTGCCAGCAGTCGGACAGGGAAAAATTCACCCCTCCACTTT
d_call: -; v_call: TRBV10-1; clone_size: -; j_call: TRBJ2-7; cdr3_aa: CASSESWAAGAEQYF; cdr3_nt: TGCGCCAGCAGTGAGTCTTGGGCGGCGGGCGCCGAGCAGTACTTC
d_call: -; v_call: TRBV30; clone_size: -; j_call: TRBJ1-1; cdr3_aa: CAWRRGFTTEAFF; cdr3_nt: TGTGCCTGGAGAAGAGGCTTCACCACTGAAGCTTTCTTT
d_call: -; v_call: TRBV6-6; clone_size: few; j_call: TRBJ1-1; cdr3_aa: CATNRGTRRDEAFF; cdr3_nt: TGTGCCACGAACCGGGGGACCCGACGAGATGAAGCTTTCTTT
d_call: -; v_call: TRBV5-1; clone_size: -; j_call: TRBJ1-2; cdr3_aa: CASSVTGGSAGYTF; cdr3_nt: TGCGCCAGCAGCGTCACCGGGGGTTCCGCTGGCTACACCTTC
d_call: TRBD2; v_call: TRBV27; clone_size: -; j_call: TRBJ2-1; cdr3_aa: CASSSPGLAGNNEQFF; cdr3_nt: TGTGCCAGCAGTTCTCCGGGACTAGCGGGAAACAATGAGCAGTTCTTC
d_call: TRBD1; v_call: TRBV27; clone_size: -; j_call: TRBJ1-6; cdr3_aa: CASSWDRGHSNSPLHF; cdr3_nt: TGTGCCAGCAGTTGGGACAGGGGGCATAGTAATTCACCCCTCCACTTT
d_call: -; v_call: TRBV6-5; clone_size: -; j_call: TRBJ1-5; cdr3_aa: CASRRSDGSNQPQHF; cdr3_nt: TGTGCCAGCAGACGAAGCGACGGGAGCAATCAGCCCCAGCATTTT
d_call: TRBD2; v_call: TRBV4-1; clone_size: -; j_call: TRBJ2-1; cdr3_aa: CASSPGGGSSYNEQFF; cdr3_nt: TGCGCCAGCAGCCCGGGGGGAGGGAGCTCCTACAATGAGCAGTTCTTC
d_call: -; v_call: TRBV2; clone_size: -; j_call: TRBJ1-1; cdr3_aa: CASREQGTGAFF; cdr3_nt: TGTGCCAGCAGGGAACAGGGAACGGGCGCTTTCTTT
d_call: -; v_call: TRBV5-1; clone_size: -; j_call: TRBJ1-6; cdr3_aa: CASSLATGNSPLHF; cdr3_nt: TGCGCCAGCAGCTTGGCAACAGGGAACTCACCCCTCCACTTT
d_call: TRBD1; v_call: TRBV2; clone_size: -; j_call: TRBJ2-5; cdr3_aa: CASSEALGTGTQYF; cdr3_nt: TGTGCCAGCAGTGAAGCGCTAGGGACAGGGACCCAGTACTTC
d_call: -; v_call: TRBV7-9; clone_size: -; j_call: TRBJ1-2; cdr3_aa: CASSFQELGYTF; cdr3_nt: TGTGCCAGCAGCTTTCAGGAATTGGGCTACACCTTC